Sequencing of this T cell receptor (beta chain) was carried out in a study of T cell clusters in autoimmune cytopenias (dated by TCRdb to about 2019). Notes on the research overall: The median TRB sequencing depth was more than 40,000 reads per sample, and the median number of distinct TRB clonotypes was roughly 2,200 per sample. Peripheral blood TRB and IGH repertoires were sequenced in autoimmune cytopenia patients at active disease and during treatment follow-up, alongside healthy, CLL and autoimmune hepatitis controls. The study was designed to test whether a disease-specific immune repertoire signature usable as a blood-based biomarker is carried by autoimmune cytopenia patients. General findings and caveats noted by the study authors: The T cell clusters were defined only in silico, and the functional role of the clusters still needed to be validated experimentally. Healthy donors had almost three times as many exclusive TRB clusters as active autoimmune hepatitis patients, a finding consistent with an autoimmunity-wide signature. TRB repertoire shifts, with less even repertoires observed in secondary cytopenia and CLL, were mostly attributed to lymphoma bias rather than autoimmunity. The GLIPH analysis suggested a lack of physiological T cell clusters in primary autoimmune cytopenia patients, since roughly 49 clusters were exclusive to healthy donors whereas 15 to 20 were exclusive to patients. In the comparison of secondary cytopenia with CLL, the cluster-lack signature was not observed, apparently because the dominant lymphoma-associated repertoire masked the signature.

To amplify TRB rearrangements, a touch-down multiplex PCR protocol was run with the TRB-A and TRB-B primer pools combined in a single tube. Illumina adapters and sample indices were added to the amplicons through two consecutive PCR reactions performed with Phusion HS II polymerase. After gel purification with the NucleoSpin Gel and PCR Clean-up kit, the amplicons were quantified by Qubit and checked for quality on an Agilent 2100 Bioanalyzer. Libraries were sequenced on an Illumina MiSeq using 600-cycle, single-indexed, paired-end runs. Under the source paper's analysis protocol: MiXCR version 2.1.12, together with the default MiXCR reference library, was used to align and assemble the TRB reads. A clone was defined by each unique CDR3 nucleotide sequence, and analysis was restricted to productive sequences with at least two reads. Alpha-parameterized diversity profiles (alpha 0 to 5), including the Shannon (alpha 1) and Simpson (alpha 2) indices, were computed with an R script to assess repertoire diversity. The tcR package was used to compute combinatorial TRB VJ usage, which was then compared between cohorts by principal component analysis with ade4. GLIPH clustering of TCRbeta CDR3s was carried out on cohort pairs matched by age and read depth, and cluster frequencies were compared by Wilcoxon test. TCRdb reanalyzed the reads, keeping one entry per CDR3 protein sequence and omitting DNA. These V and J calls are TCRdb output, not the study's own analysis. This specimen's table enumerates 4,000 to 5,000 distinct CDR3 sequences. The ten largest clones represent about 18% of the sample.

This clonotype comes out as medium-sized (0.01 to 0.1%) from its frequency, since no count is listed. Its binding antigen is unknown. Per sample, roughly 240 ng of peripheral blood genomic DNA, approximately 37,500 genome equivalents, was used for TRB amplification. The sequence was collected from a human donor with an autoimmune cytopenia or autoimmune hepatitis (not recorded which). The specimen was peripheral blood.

The CDR3: CSAILTSGRTDTQYF. Recombination linked TRBV20-1 to TRBJ2-3; TCRdb calls TRBD2, which cannot be checked without DNA. CDR1 is given as DFQATT and CDR2 as SNEGSKA, both from the germline V gene (reference sequence). Its CDR3 holds 15 amino acids, cysteine through phenylalanine. No DNA sequence was recorded.